This T cell receptor (beta chain) is drawn from a study of blood T cell repertoires in COVID-19. Study at large: The origin of the acute and convalescent COVID-19 samples was the United States, Italy and Spain. T cells, B-cell-depleted T cells, or PBMCs supplied cDNA or gDNA.

Authors' data handling: The assay estimated nucleated cells by amplifying reference gene primers. Libraries were prepared by immunoSEQ multiplex PCR; TCRdb keeps only in-frame clonotypes and omits some of them. The DNA was the basis for D and trimming; V, J and clone size are from that table. The data hold about 260,000 clones, with about 89% observed a single time. The CDR3 is 14 residues long. The ends were cut back, 0 bases at V and 7 bases at J, with 13 bases in the middle. Germline loops: CDR1 SGHNT, CDR2 YYREEE (reference sequence). The source is a middle-aged woman who had recovered from COVID-19. Material for sequencing was peripheral blood. V is TRBV5-4 and J is TRBJ1-2, with D possibly being TRBD1 (6 bases). CDR3 sequence reads: CASSLVGGHAGYTF. CDR3 in DNA: TGTGCCAGCAGCTTGGTAGGGGGACATGCTGGCTACACCTTC. The full variable domain, its missing parts supplied by reference TRBV5-4 and TRBJ1-2, is ETGVTQSPTHLIKTRGQQVTLRCSSQSGHNTVSWYQQALGQGPQFIFQYYREEENGRGNFPPRFSGLQFPNYSSELNVNALELDDSALYLCASSLVGGHAGYTFGSGTRLTVV.